These T cell receptor beta chains were read from a single sample in a study of technical replicates of blood from a few donors. Data came from immunoSEQ multiplex PCR; TCRdb stores just in-frame clones and leaves some out. The sample contains around 95,000 clones, roughly 94% of which appear only once. Sequenced: T cells isolated from PBMCs. All receptors derive from a human donor in good health. Each CDR3 is given with its conserved first and last residue. The order of the fields is clone size, V gene, D gene, J gene, CDR3 protein, CDR3 DNA. The D gene is left open where the match is weak. Clone size is given for some rows only: seen once, a few or many times, or a class if the clone is expanded.

clone size: -; V gene: TRBV18; D gene: -; J gene: TRBJ2-3; CDR3 protein: CASSPPLDGTDTQYF; CDR3 DNA: TGTGCCAGCTCACCACCGCTAGATGGCACAGATACGCAGTATTTT
clone size: -; V gene: TRBV7-7; D gene: -; J gene: TRBJ2-1; CDR3 protein: CASSLVAEHNEQFF; CDR3 DNA: TGTGCCAGCAGCTTAGTAGCGGAACACAATGAGCAGTTCTTC
clone size: -; V gene: TRBV15; D gene: TRBD2; J gene: TRBJ2-2; CDR3 protein: CATSRDLAGASGELFF; CDR3 DNA: TGTGCCACCAGCAGAGATCTAGCGGGGGCATCCGGGGAGCTGTTTTTT
clone size: once; V gene: TRBV7-9; D gene: TRBD2; J gene: TRBJ2-7; CDR3 protein: CASSGRLAGGHEQYF; CDR3 DNA: TGTGCCAGCAGCGGCCGACTAGCGGGGGGCCACGAGCAGTACTTC
clone size: -; V gene: TRBV5-1; D gene: TRBD1; J gene: TRBJ2-2; CDR3 protein: CASSPDRVTGELFF; CDR3 DNA: TGCGCCAGCAGCCCGGACAGGGTCACCGGGGAGCTGTTTTTT
clone size: -; V gene: TRBV28; D gene: TRBD2; J gene: TRBJ2-1; CDR3 protein: CASMVAGYQIGEQFF; CDR3 DNA: TGTGCCAGCATGGTAGCGGGCTACCAAATCGGCGAGCAGTTCTTC
clone size: once; V gene: TRBV6-5; D gene: TRBD1; J gene: TRBJ2-7; CDR3 protein: CASSLRQGDTYEQYF; CDR3 DNA: TGTGCCAGCAGCCTAAGACAGGGAGATACTTACGAGCAGTACTTC
clone size: -; V gene: TRBV20-1; D gene: -; J gene: TRBJ1-1; CDR3 protein: CSATGNTEAFF; CDR3 DNA: TGCAGTGCTACAGGGAACACTGAAGCTTTCTTT
clone size: -; V gene: TRBV2; D gene: -; J gene: TRBJ1-5; CDR3 protein: CASSDRVSNQPQHF; CDR3 DNA: TGTGCCAGCAGTGACAGGGTAAGCAATCAGCCCCAGCATTTT
clone size: once; V gene: TRBV6-6; D gene: TRBD1; J gene: TRBJ2-7; CDR3 protein: CASSYRYRGQPYEQYF; CDR3 DNA: TGTGCCAGCAGTTACCGCTACAGGGGGCAACCCTACGAGCAGTACTTC
clone size: -; V gene: TRBV5-1; D gene: TRBD2; J gene: TRBJ2-1; CDR3 protein: CASSFYRSGSYNEQFF; CDR3 DNA: TGCGCCAGCAGCTTTTATCGTAGCGGGAGCTACAATGAGCAGTTCTTC
clone size: -; V gene: TRBV4-1; D gene: TRBD2; J gene: TRBJ2-3; CDR3 protein: CASSQGFSGGDTQYF; CDR3 DNA: TGCGCCAGCAGCCAAGGGTTTAGCGGGGGGGATACGCAGTATTTT
clone size: -; V gene: TRBV27; D gene: TRBD1; J gene: TRBJ2-7; CDR3 protein: CASSTLGQVSGEQYF; CDR3 DNA: TGTGCCAGCAGCACTCTGGGACAGGTTTCGGGCGAGCAGTACTTC
clone size: -; V gene: TRBV11-1; D gene: TRBD1; J gene: TRBJ1-3; CDR3 protein: CASSTKGGVAGNTIYF; CDR3 DNA: TGTGCCAGCAGCACAAAAGGGGGCGTCGCTGGAAACACCATATATTTT
clone size: -; V gene: TRBV5-1; D gene: -; J gene: TRBJ2-7; CDR3 protein: CASSLVSRSYEQYF; CDR3 DNA: TGCGCCAGCAGCTTGGTTTCCAGATCCTACGAGCAGTACTTC